Listed below are T cell receptor beta chains from one sample, sequenced in a study of cytomegalovirus exposure and HLA in healthy donors. The repertoire was sequenced with immunoSEQ multiplex PCR; TCRdb's copy has only in-frame clones and lacks some. This table holds nearly 200,000 clones. The sample taken for sequencing was PBMCs. Receptor source: a boy aged 5 to 17 in good health and CMV-seronegative. The CDR3 runs from the conserved cysteine through the conserved F or W. A D gene is named only where the DNA matches it firmly.

D	V	J	DNA	CDR3
TRBD1	TRBV27	TRBJ1-2	TGTGCCAGCACCCCTCTCCGACAGGGAATATACTATGGCTACACCTTC	CASTPLRQGIYYGYTF
.	TRBV5-4	TRBJ1-3	TGTGCCAGCAGCTCCGCCCAGGGAAACACCATATATTTT	CASSSAQGNTIYF
.	TRBV9	TRBJ1-1	TGTGCCAGCAGCGTAGGGAGGGCCCGGGACACTGAAGCTTTCTTT	CASSVGRARDTEAFF
TRBD2	TRBV7-9	TRBJ2-3	TGTGCCAGCAGCTTTGGGCGGAGCGGGGCGACAGATACGCAGTATTTT	CASSFGRSGATDTQYF
TRBD1	TRBV4-1	TRBJ2-7	TGCGCCAGCAGCCACCCGGGACAGGGCTCCTACGAGCAGTACTTC	CASSHPGQGSYEQYF
TRBD2	TRBV25-1	TRBJ2-2	TGTGCCAGCAGTGAATGGATAGCGGGCGTGGTGGGGGAGCTGTTTTTT	CASSEWIAGVVGELFF
.	TRBV30	TRBJ1-1	TGTGCCTGGATTACCAGGGCGAACACTGAAGCTTTCTTT	CAWITRANTEAFF
.	TRBV7-9	TRBJ1-1	TGTGCCAGCAGCGGATGGGGAGACATGAACACTGAAGCTTTCTTT	CASSGWGDMNTEAFF
TRBD1	TRBV6-1	TRBJ1-1	TGTGCCAGCAGCGTAACAGGGGGCACTGAAGCTTTCTTT	CASSVTGGTEAFF
TRBD1	TRBV6-1	TRBJ2-7	TGTGCCAGCAGTGGGACAGGGGGCTACGAGCAGTACTTC	CASSGTGGYEQYF
TRBD2	TRBV19	TRBJ2-3	TGTGCCAGTAGCGATCTAGCGGGGCGCCCAGATACGCAGTATTTT	CASSDLAGRPDTQYF
.	TRBV14	TRBJ2-3	TGTGCCAGCAGCCACCCCCAGGGAGATACGCAGTATTTT	CASSHPQGDTQYF
.	TRBV6-5	TRBJ2-5	TGTGCCAGCAGTGCCCCCCGGGAGACCCAGTACTTC	CASSAPRETQYF
.	TRBV6-6	TRBJ2-1	TGTGCCAGCAGTTACCAGGGTGAGCAGTTCTTC	CASSYQGEQFF
.	TRBV4-3	TRBJ2-4	TGCGCCAGCAGCCTCGGGGTTGACTTAGCCAAAAACATTCAGTACTTC	CASSLGVDLAKNIQYF
.	TRBV5-6	TRBJ2-7	TGTGCCAGCAGTCAACAGGGAGGGTCCTACGAGCAGTACTTC	CASSQQGGSYEQYF
.	TRBV28	TRBJ2-2	TGTGCCAGCAGTTTCACGGGTCAAAGACTTACCGGGGAGCTGTTTTTT	CASSFTGQRLTGELFF
TRBD1	TRBV6-5	TRBJ2-4	TGTGCCAGCAGTCGGGACAGGGCTTCGAACATTCAGTACTTC	CASSRDRASNIQYF
.	TRBV5-1	TRBJ2-3	TGCGCCAGCAACAAAGGGACTCCCACGGATACGCAGTATTTT	CASNKGTPTDTQYF
.	TRBV7-9	TRBJ1-4	TGTGCCAGCAGCTTGGACACCCTTAATGAAAAACTGTTTTTT	CASSLDTLNEKLFF
.	TRBV7-9	TRBJ2-7	TGTGCCAGCGGCCCCCCATGGGGGCAGGATACCTACGAGCAGTACTTC	CASGPPWGQDTYEQYF
.	TRBV6-5	TRBJ2-5	TGTGCCAGCAGGGGGCGGGGCCAAGAGACCCAGTACTTC	CASRGRGQETQYF
TRBD1	TRBV4-1	TRBJ1-1	TGCGCCAGCAGCCCGGGACAGGGACACACTGAAGCTTTCTTT	CASSPGQGHTEAFF
.	TRBV19	TRBJ1-5	TGTGCCAGTAGTTTTTTTACAGGGATCCATCAGCCCCAGCATTTT	CASSFFTGIHQPQHF
TRBD1	TRBV5-5	TRBJ2-2	TGTGCCAGCAGCTTGATCGTCGGGACAGGGGCCACCGGGGAGCTGTTTTTT	CASSLIVGTGATGELFF
.	TRBV7-2	TRBJ2-4	TGTGCCAGCAGCTTCCGGGGGGCGGGAAACATTCAGTACTTC	CASSFRGAGNIQYF
.	TRBV29-1	TRBJ2-5	TGCAGCTACAAGAATAACTGGGGAGAAGAGACCCAGTACTTC	CSYKNNWGEETQYF
TRBD1	TRBV6-5	TRBJ1-2	TGTGCCAGCAGGCCCCGGGACAGTAATAACTATGGCTACACCTTC	CASRPRDSNNYGYTF
TRBD1	TRBV27	TRBJ1-6	TGTGCCAGCAGGACAGGGGGATCAAATTCACCCCTCCACTTT	CASRTGGSNSPLHF
.	TRBV7-9	TRBJ2-2	TGTGCCAGCAGCTTACCCGAGGCCGGGGAGCTGTTTTTT	CASSLPEAGELFF
TRBD1	TRBV14	TRBJ2-7	TGTGCCAGCAGCCAAGGGGAGGACAGGGCTCCCTACGAGCAGTACTTC	CASSQGEDRAPYEQYF
.	TRBV5-5	TRBJ2-3	TGTGCCAGCAGCACGACTGGGGATACGCAGTATTTT	CASSTTGDTQYF
TRBD2	TRBV6-1	TRBJ2-7	TGTGCCAGCAGTGCCGCGGCGGGGGGGATCTACGAGCAGTACTTC	CASSAAAGGIYEQYF
.	TRBV6-1	TRBJ1-5	TGTGCCAGCAGTGAGAGGAGGGTCAGTCAGCCCCAGCATTTT	CASSERRVSQPQHF
TRBD2	TRBV13	TRBJ2-3	TGTGCCAGCAGCTTTCGGGGAGCGGGGGGAGTACGGACGCAGTATTTT	CASSFRGAGGVRTQYF
.	TRBV7-2	TRBJ1-2	TGTGCCAGCAGCTTAAACCTGAGGGGCTACACCTTC	CASSLNLRGYTF
.	TRBV7-2	TRBJ2-1	TGTGCCAGCAGCTTTTCGAGAGAGGCCGAGCAGTTCTTC	CASSFSREAEQFF
.	TRBV4-1	TRBJ1-1	TGCGCCAGCAGCCCGGGGGGCGGTATGAACACTGAAGCTTTCTTT	CASSPGGGMNTEAFF
TRBD1	TRBV27	TRBJ1-4	TGTGCCAGCAGTACTCGGACAGGGGAGCATGGAACTAATGAAAAACTGTTTTTT	CASSTRTGEHGTNEKLFF
.	TRBV5-1	TRBJ2-2	TGCGCCAGCAGCTTGGCAGGGGCATCCGGGGAGCTGTTTTTT	CASSLAGASGELFF
TRBD2	TRBV30	TRBJ2-7	TGTGCCTGGAAAGGGACTAGCGAGCTGGAGCAGTACTTC	CAWKGTSELEQYF
.	TRBV10-3	TRBJ1-5	TGTGCCATCAGATCTTCAGGGCATAGCAATCAGCCCCAGCATTTT	CAIRSSGHSNQPQHF